These 5 T cell receptor beta chains share one sample of origin, sequenced in a study of STAT5B mutations in CD4+ large granular lymphocyte leukemia. Only in-frame clones appear in the TCRdb table, and some are missing; sequencing was by immunoSEQ multiplex PCR. The sample yields about 30,000 clones, roughly 87% seen once. Sample: CD4+ T cells from blood buffy coats. All receptors derive from a human donor in good health.

The chain combines TRBV28 with TRBJ2-7; D may be TRBD1 or TRBD2 (5 bases each). The CDR3 runs 13 residues. In germline, CDR1 is MDHEN, CDR2 SYDVKM. Between the trimmed V and J ends, which lost 6 bases and 0 bases, there was a span of 9 bases. CDR3 loop: CASSPGSSYEQYF. Written as DNA, the CDR3 is TGTGCCAGCAGCCCAGGGAGCTCCTACGAGCAGTACTTC.

V gene TRBV18 combines with J gene TRBJ2-7; a weak D match, TRBD2 (5 bases). Germline V gives CDR1 KGHSH, CDR2 LQKENI. Trimming took off 5 bases at V and 2 bases at J, with 10 bases between the two ends. The CDR3 contains 13 residues. For the CDR3, the DNA is TGTGCCAGCTCAACTGGGAGTACCTACGAGCAGTACTTC. Its translation is CASSTGSTYEQYF.

The chain recombines TRBV6-5 with TRBJ2-3; D perhaps matches TRBD2 (5 bases). Trimming removed 5 bases at V and 2 bases at J, with 11 bases between. Germline V lookup: CDR1 MNHEY, CDR2 SVGAGI. The CDR3 is made up of 14 amino acids. Here the CDR3 DNA reads TGTGCCAGCAGTGCGCGAGCGGCCACAGATACGCAGTATTTT. It yields the protein CASSARAATDTQYF.

The genes are TRBV7-9 and TRBJ1-4; D not certain. The CDR3 runs 15 residues. Germline CDR1 and CDR2: SEHNR and FQNEAQ (reference sequence). Trimming cost V 1 base and J 5 bases, with 11 bases left between them. In DNA form, the CDR3 reads TGTGCCAGCAGCTTAGGGTCCGCAAACAATGAAAAACTGTTTTTT. Translating gives CASSLGSANNEKLFF.

The gene calls are TRBV5-1 and TRBJ2-3, with 8 bases lining up with TRBD2. This CDR3 contains 16 residues. The V gene's germline CDR1 is SGHRS and CDR2 YFSETQ. V shed 0 bases, J shed 1 base, and the junction held 4 bases outside the gene matches. For the CDR3, the DNA is TGCGCCAGCAGCTTGGCAACGGGAGGGGGCACAGATACGCAGTATTTT. Translation: CASSLATGGGTDTQYF.